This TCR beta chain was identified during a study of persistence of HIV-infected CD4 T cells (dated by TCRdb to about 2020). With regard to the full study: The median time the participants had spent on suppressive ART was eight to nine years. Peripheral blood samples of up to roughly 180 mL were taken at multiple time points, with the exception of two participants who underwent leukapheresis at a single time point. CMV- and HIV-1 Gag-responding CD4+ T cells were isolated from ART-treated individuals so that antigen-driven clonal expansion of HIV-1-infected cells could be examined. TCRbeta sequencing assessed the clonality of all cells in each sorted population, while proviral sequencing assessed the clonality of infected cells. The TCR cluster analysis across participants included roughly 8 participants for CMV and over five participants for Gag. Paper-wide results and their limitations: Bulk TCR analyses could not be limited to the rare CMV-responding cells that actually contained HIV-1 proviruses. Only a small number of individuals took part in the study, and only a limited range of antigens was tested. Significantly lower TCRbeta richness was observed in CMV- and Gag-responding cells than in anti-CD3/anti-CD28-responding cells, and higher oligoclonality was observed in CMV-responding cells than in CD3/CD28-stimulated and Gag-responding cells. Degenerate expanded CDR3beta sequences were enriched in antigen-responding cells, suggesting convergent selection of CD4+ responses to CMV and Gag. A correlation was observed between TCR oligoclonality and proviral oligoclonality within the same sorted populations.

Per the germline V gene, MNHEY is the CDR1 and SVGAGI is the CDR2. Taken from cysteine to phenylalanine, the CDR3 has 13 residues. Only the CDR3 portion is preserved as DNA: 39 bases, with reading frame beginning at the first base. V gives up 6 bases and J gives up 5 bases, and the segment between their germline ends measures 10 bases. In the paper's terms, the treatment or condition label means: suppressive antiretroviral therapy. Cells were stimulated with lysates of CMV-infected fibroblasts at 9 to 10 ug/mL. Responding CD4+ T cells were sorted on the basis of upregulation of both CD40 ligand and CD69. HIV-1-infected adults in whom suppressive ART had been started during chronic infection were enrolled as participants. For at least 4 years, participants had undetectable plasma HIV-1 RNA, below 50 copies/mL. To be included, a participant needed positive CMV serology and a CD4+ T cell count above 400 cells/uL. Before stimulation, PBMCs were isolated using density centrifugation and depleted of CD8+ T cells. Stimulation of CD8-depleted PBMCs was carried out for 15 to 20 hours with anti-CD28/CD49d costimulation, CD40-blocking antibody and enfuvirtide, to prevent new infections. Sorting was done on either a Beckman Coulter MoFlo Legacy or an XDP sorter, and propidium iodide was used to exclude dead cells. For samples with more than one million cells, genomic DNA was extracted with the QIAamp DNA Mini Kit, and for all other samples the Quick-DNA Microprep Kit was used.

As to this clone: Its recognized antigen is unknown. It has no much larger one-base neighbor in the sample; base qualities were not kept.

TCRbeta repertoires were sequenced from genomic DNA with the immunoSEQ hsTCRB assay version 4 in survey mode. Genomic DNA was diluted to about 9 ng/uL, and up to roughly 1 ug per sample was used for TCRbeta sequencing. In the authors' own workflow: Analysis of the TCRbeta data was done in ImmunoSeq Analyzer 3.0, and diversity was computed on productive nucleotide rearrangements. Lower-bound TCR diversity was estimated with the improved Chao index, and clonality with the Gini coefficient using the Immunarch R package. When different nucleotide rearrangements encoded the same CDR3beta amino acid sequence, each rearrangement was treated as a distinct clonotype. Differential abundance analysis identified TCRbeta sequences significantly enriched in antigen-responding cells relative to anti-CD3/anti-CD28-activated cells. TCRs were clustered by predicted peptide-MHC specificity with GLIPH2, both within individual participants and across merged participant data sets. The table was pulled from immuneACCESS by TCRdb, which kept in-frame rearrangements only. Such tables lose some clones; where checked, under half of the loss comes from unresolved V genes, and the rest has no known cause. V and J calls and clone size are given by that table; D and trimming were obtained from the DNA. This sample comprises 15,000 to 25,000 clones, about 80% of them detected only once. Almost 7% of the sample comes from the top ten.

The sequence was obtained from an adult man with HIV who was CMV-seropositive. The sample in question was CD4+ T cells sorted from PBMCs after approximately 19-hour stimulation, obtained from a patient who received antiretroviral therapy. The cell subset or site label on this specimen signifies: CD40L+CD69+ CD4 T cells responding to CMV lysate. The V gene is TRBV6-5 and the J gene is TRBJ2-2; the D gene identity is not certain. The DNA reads TGTGCCAGCAGCCGAGACCGAACCGGGGAGCTGTTTTTT. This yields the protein CASSRDRTGELFF.